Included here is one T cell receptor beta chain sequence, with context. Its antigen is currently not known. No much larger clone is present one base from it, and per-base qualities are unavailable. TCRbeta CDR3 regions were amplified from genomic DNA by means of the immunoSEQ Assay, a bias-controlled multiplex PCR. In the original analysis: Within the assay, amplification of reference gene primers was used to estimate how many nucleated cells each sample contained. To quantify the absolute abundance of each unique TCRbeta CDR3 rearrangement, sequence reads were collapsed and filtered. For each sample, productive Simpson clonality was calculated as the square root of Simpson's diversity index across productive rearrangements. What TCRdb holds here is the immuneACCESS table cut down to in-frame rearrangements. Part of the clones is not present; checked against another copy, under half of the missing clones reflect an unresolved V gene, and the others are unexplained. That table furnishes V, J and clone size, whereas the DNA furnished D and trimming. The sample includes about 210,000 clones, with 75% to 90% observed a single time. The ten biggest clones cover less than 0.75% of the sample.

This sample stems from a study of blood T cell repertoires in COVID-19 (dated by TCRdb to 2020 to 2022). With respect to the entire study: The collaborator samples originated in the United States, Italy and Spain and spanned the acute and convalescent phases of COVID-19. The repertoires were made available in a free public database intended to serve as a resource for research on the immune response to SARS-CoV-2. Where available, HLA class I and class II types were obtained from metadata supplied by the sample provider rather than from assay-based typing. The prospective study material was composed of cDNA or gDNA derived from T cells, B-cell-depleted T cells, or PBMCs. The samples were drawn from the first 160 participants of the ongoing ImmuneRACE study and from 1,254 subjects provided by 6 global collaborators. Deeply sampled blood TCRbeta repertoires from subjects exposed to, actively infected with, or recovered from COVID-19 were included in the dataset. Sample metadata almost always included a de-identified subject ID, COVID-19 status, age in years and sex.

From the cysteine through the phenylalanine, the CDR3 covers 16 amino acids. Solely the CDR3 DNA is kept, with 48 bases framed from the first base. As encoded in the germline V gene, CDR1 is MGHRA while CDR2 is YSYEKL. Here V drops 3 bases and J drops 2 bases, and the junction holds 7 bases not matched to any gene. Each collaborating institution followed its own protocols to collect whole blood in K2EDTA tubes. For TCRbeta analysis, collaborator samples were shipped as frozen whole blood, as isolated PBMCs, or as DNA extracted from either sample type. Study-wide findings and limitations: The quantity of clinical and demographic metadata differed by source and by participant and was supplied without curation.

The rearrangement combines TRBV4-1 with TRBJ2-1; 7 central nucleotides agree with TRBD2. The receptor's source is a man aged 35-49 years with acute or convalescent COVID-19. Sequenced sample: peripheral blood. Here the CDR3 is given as CASSQTSRDPYNEQFF. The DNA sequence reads TGCGCCAGCAGCCAGACTAGCCGAGACCCCTACAATGAGCAGTTCTTC.